Given below is one T cell receptor (beta chain) in context. Its antigen is as yet unknown. The length of the CDR3 is 18 residues. Trimming removed 7 bases from V and 2 bases from J; junction bases left unmatched: 14. Donation came from healthy Caucasian individuals in Russia who were aged 6 to 90. Every sample gave at least 6 micrograms of total RNA when it was extracted. Combining a sample-barcoded 5' primer with a J-beta primer mix, a second PCR ran for roughly 7 to 11 cycles. TCRdb independently ran MiXCR on the 5' RACE reads; one entry per CDR3 protein. The sample lists 1.5 million to 2 million distinct CDR3 sequences, over 25% occurring once. This entry is derived from a study of blood T cells in healthy people across ages. Findings and limits, study-wide: Roughly linear declines in TCR beta diversity per million T cells occurred with age. Considered underestimates were the diversity estimates obtained from one million T cells.

This clonotype was sampled from a woman aged 25 to 45 in good health. The source material was blood. This sequence joins TRBV12-3 or TRBV12-4 and TRBJ2-5, with 12 positions matching TRBD2. In nucleotides, the CDR3 is TGTGCCAGCACCAACAAATTCGGACTAGCGGGAAAGCAAGAGACCCAGTACTTC. Amino acid sequence: CASTNKFGLAGKQETQYF.